A single sample gave rise to the 30 T cell receptor beta chains below, sequenced in a study of CD8+ T cells in alopecia areata. The authors extracted RNA and reverse transcribed it into cDNA as the sequencing template. Only in-frame clones appear in the TCRdb table, and some are missing; sequencing was by immunoSEQ multiplex PCR. In the table there are 190,000 or so clones, about 60% of which are singletons. Stated treatment: oral pan-JAK inhibitor, 5-10 mg twice daily. The source was CD8+ T cells sorted from blood, collected at week 24, from a patient treated with tofacitinib. The receptors originated from a human donor with alopecia areata.

In this sample, this clone turned up once. Other DNA sequences in this specimen translate into the identical CDR3. CDR3 in amino acids: CASSLGGYNEQFF. The CDR3 nucleotides are TGTGCCAGCAGTCTAGGGGGATACAATGAGCAGTTCTTC. The rearrangement uses TRBV27 and TRBJ2-1; a possible D gene is TRBD1 (6 bases). Germline values: CDR1 MNHEY, CDR2 SMNVEV (reference sequence). Trimming stripped 5 bases from V and 4 bases from J, with 9 bases between. There are 13 residues in the CDR3.

This clone has just a few counts. At one end the junction does not follow the germline gene, possibly because of a read error. The V call is TRBV9, the J call TRBJ2-7; D possibly uses TRBD1 or TRBD2 (5 bases each). This CDR3 comprises 15 residues. The germline gives CDR1 SGDLS, CDR2 YYNGEE. The CDR3 region has the DNA TGTGCCAGCAGCCGAGGAGTGTGGGGCCGAGGGGAGCAGAACTTC. This gives the protein CASSRGVWGRGEQNF.

Only a few counts were recorded for this clone. The genes are TRBV23-1 and TRBJ1-5, with D uncertain. TRBV23-1 is an ORF, and what it does is uncertain. The CDR3 has 8 amino acids. CDR3 in DNA: TGCGCTCGGCAGCCCCAGCATTTT. Its translation: CARQPQHF.

This chain uses TRBV2 with TRBJ1-2; D uncertain. The V gene lost 6 bases and the J gene lost 1 base, with 18 bases spanning the gap. CDR3 length: 16 amino acids. Germline V gene sequence: CDR1 SNHLY, CDR2 FYNNEI. This CDR3 is CASRAPRQDRNYGYTF. The CDR3 bases are TGTGCCAGCAGGGCCCCGCGGCAGGACCGTAACTATGGCTACACCTTC.

CDR3 DNA sequence: TGTGCCAGCAGCGTAGACATCACAGATACGCAGTATTTT. This sequence encodes CASSVDITDTQYF. The V call is TRBV9, the J call TRBJ2-3; D gene uncertain. V was pared by 0 bases and J by 2 bases, with 4 bases between. Germline CDR1 and CDR2: SGDLS and YYNGEE. The CDR3 is made up of 13 amino acids.

A few counts support this clone. The chain has TRBV29-1 and TRBJ1-2; 7 nucleotides agree with TRBD1. CDR1 SQVTM and CDR2 ANQGSEA come from the germline V gene. This CDR3 has 13 amino acids. J lost 5 bases, V lost 6 bases, and 9 bases had no gene match. The CDR3 sequence is CSVIQGLDYGYTF. In nucleotides, the CDR3 is TGCAGCGTCATACAGGGGTTAGATTATGGCTACACCTTC.

This chain uses TRBV19 with TRBJ2-2; maybe TRBD1 (6 bases). CDR3 size: 17 residues. V was pared by 6 bases and J by 6 bases, with 23 bases between. Germline V gene data show CDR1 as LNHDA and CDR2 as SQIVND (reference sequence). The CDR3 protein is CASSSPRGHGTAGELFF. The CDR3, as DNA: TGTGCCAGTAGCTCCCCCAGGGGCCACGGAACCGCCGGGGAGCTGTTTTTT.

This clone was observed a single time. V and J are TRBV20-1 and TRBJ1-6, with no clear D. This CDR3 region has 10 residues. The germline gives CDR1 DFQATT, CDR2 SNEGSKA (reference sequence). DNA for the CDR3: TGCCCCGTCCATAATTCACCCCTCCACTTT. This encodes CPVHNSPLHF.

This clone turned up a few times. The chain couples TRBV7-9 to TRBJ2-7; 7 positions agree with TRBD1. The junction had 10 bases not matched to a gene; V was cut back by 5 bases and J by 0 bases. The CDR3 totals 16 residues. Germline values: CDR1 SEHNR, CDR2 FQNEAQ (reference sequence). The CDR3 is CASSTTGSGSSYEQYF. The DNA for the CDR3 is TGTGCCAGCAGCACGACAGGGTCAGGGAGCTCCTACGAGCAGTACTTC.

V is TRBV7-9 and J is TRBJ2-1; D possibly corresponds to TRBD2 (5 bases). Trimming took off 1 base at V and 14 bases at J, with 12 bases between the two ends. The germline gives CDR1 SEHNR, CDR2 FQNEAQ (reference sequence). This CDR3 has 12 residues. The CDR3 DNA reads TGTGCCAGCAGCTTAGAGAAGGACTCTGAGTTCTTC. This gives the protein CASSLEKDSEFF.

V usage is TRBV2 and J usage is TRBJ2-1; the match to TRBD2 covers 11 bases. CDR1 is SNHLY, CDR2 FYNNEI, per germline. The CDR3 covers 14 residues. With 6 bases clipped from V and 4 bases from J, the junction kept 2 bases outside the gene matches. The CDR3 spells CASRTSGEYNEQFF. In DNA form, the CDR3 reads TGTGCCAGCAGGACTAGCGGGGAGTACAATGAGCAGTTCTTC.

The chain joins TRBV30 to TRBJ1-1; 8 bases agree with TRBD1. Germline loops: CDR1 GTSNPN, CDR2 SVGIG (reference sequence). The CDR3 covers 16 residues. Unmatched junction bases numbered 7, after V lost 1 base and J lost 0 bases. The CDR3 DNA reads TGTGCCTGGAGTGGGGACAGGAGCAGGGTGAACACTGAAGCTTTCTTT. Protein: CAWSGDRSRVNTEAFF.

Only a few counts were recorded for this clone. This rearrangement joins TRBV4-1 to TRBJ2-5, with D perhaps TRBD1 (7 bases). Germline V gives CDR1 MGHRA, CDR2 YSYEKL. V gave up 4 bases and J gave up 0 bases, with 15 bases separating them. The CDR3 has 16 residues. The CDR3 DNA follows: TGCGCCAGCAGCCCCCCAGGGGGGAGCGACCAAGAGACCCAGTACTTC. Translation gives CASSPPGGSDQETQYF.

Only a few counts were recorded for this clone. J is TRBJ1-6 and V is TRBV6-5; a weak D match, TRBD1 (5 bases). Germline V CDR1 and CDR2: MNHEY, SVGAGI. The CDR3 runs to 14 residues. The ends were cut back, 2 bases at V and 8 bases at J, with 10 bases in the middle. CDR3 nucleotide sequence: TGTGCCAGCAGTTACGGGGGGGGTTATTCACCCCTCCACTTT. This sequence encodes CASSYGGGYSPLHF.

The chain recombines TRBV13 with TRBJ1-2, with no clear D. This CDR3 contains 14 residues. Trimming stripped 5 bases from V and 4 bases from J, with 14 bases between. Germline CDR1 is PRHDT and CDR2 is FYEKMQ (reference sequence). CDR3 protein: CASSRASRGYGYTF. In DNA, the CDR3 is TGTGCCAGCAGCCGTGCCTCCCGGGGCTATGGCTACACCTTC.

This sequence joins TRBV30 and TRBJ2-7; 9 nucleotides align to TRBD2. Germline loops: CDR1 GTSNPN, CDR2 SVGIG (reference sequence). CDR3 size: 14 residues. CDR3 sequence (DNA): TGTGAAGTGGTAGCGGGGGCCCTCTCCTACGAGCAGTACTTC. Its translation: CEVVAGALSYEQYF.

This chain connects TRBV10-2 to TRBJ2-3, with TRBD2 as a possible D gene (6 bases). Per germline, CDR1 WSHSY and CDR2 SAAADI. There are 17 residues in the CDR3. V was shortened by 1 base and J by 0 bases, with 14 bases between the two germline ends. The CDR3 DNA reads TGCGCCAGCAGTGAGTTGGGAGGCCTTTCTAGCACAGATACGCAGTATTTT. As protein: CASSELGGLSSTDTQYF.

The chain links TRBV29-1 to TRBJ1-1, with TRBD1 matching over 9 bases. The CDR3 has 12 residues. Germline CDR1 reads SQVTM; CDR2 reads ANQGSEA. The ends lost 5 bases at V and 4 bases at J; junction bases unmatched: 2. CDR3 in amino acids: CSVQTGGTEAFF. The CDR3, as DNA: TGCAGCGTTCAGACAGGGGGCACTGAAGCTTTCTTT.

The rearrangement links TRBV11-2 to TRBJ2-1; D is unclear. CDR1 is SGHAT, CDR2 FQNNGV, per germline. The CDR3 runs to 11 residues. Between the trimmed V and J ends, which lost 7 bases and 6 bases, there was a span of 7 bases. The CDR3 coding sequence is TGTGCCAGCACCACCGGCAATGAGCAGTTCTTC. Encoded protein: CASTTGNEQFF.

V is TRBV2 and J is TRBJ2-3, with TRBD1 matching over 9 bases. With 8 bases clipped from V and 4 bases from J, the junction kept 7 bases outside the gene matches. CDR1 and CDR2 (germline): SNHLY, FYNNEI. The CDR3 loop spans 14 amino acids. CDR3 coding DNA: TGTGCCAGCCGAGGGACAGGGAGGGCAGATACGCAGTATTTT. Protein product: CASRGTGRADTQYF.

The chain links TRBV6-6 to TRBJ1-5; TRBD1 is a possible D gene (6 bases). The CDR3 has 14 amino acids. CDR1 is MNHNY, CDR2 SVGAGI, per germline (reference sequence). Trimming shortened V by 4 bases and J by 2 bases, and 9 bases separated the two germline ends. The CDR3 loop reads CASSSGVGNQPQHF. DNA for the CDR3: TGTGCCAGCAGTTCAGGGGTTGGCAATCAGCCCCAGCATTTT.

V is TRBV18 and J is TRBJ1-1; no reliable D call. V lost 0 bases to trimming and J lost 0 bases, with 8 bases between them. Germline CDR1 and CDR2: KGHSH and LQKENI. The CDR3 extends over 15 amino acids. Here the CDR3 reads CASSPPLGMNTEAFF. As DNA, the CDR3 is TGTGCCAGCTCACCACCGTTAGGTATGAACACTGAAGCTTTCTTT.

The CDR3 spells CASTTGGAHEKLFF. DNA for the CDR3: TGTGCCAGCACTACCGGGGGGGCTCATGAAAAACTGTTTTTT. The rearrangement joins TRBV5-6 to TRBJ1-4, with D perhaps TRBD1 (6 bases). CDR3 length equals 14 residues. Germline V gene lookup returns CDR1 SGHDT and CDR2 YYEEEE. Trimming shortened V by 6 bases and J by 6 bases, and 15 bases separated the two germline ends.

The V call is TRBV4-1, the J call TRBJ1-2, with no clear D. V lost 0 bases and J lost 4, with 12 bases in between. CDR1 and CDR2 from the germline V gene are MGHRA and YSYEKL. The CDR3 sequence is 15 residues long. This CDR3 is CASSQDGRAIYGYTF. As DNA, the CDR3 is TGCGCCAGCAGCCAAGATGGTAGGGCTATCTATGGCTACACCTTC.

This clone was seen more than once but under ten times. The CDR3 nucleotides are TGTGCCAGCAGCCTATACAGCGCCTACGAGCAGTACTTC. Protein product: CASSLYSAYEQYF. This chain joins TRBV25-1 and TRBJ2-7; no clear D gene. V was cut by 6 bases and J by 2 bases, with 11 bases left in between. In germline, CDR1 is MGHDK, CDR2 SYGVNS. The CDR3 totals 13 residues.

The V and J genes are TRBV6-1 and TRBJ2-7; D is possibly TRBD1 or TRBD2 (5 bases each). The CDR3 runs to 13 residues. The germline gives CDR1 MNHNS, CDR2 SASEGT. V was trimmed by 2 bases and J by 2 bases, leaving 7 bases between them. CDR3 nucleotides: TGTGCCAGCAGTGAATGGGGGACCTACGAGCAGTACTTC. This encodes CASSEWGTYEQYF.

The V call is TRBV30, the J call TRBJ1-1, with D tentatively TRBD1 (5 bases). The CDR3 contains 15 residues. Trimming shortened V by 0 bases and J by 5 bases, and 16 bases separated the two germline ends. Germline V gene data show CDR1 as GTSNPN and CDR2 as SVGIG (reference sequence). Written as DNA, the CDR3 is TGTGCCTGGAGTGTATCCTGGGGGTTTAGGACTGAAGCTTTCTTT. This gives the protein CAWSVSWGFRTEAFF.

The chain has TRBV7-9 and TRBJ2-5, with D unresolved. The CDR3 extends over 14 amino acids. Trimming stripped 6 bases from V and 1 base from J, with 12 bases between. CDR1 SEHNR and CDR2 FQNEAQ come from the germline V gene (reference sequence). As DNA, the CDR3 is TGTGCCAGCAGTCTCGCCGCCAGCCAAGAGACCCAGTACTTC. Its translation is CASSLAASQETQYF.

This clone was recorded once. The chain joins TRBV6-5 to TRBJ2-7; D uncertain. Per germline, CDR1 MNHEY and CDR2 SVGAGI. The CDR3 has 14 residues. Trimming removed 2 bases at V and 4 bases at J, with 12 bases between. CDR3 nucleotide sequence: TGTGCCAGCAGTTACGGGATTAAGAATTACGAGCAGTACTTC. Translation gives CASSYGIKNYEQYF.

The J gene is TRBJ2-5, the V gene TRBV6-6, with D perhaps matching TRBD1 (5 bases). There are 15 residues in the CDR3. The germline V gene encodes CDR1 MNHNY and CDR2 SVGAGI (reference sequence). V lost 6 bases to trimming and J lost 0 bases, with 14 bases between them. The CDR3 nucleotides are TGTGCCAGCAGCCCCCGGGTGGGGCACCAAGAGACCCAGTACTTC. It encodes CASSPRVGHQETQYF.